The clone carrying this T cell receptor (beta chain) has just one count. Its antigen is undetermined. The sample holds other DNA sequences that translate to the same CDR3. The length of the CDR3 is 14 residues. Trimming pared 3 bases from V and 1 base from J, leaving 6 bases between. Germline-derived CDR1 and CDR2 are SGHTA and FQGTGA. The data belong to a study of cytomegalovirus exposure and HLA in healthy donors. Study results and caveats: A list of around 160 TCR beta chains associated with cytomegalovirus was given.

Primers included in the PCR were 60 Vbeta and 13 Jbeta primers. Repertoires were generated with immunoSEQ multiplex PCR, while TCRdb's copy carries only in-frame clones and drops some. This sample has over 100,000 clones; 75% to 85% occur once, and the top ten carry approximately 3%. The sequence was collected from a young woman in good health and CMV-seropositive. Material: PBMCs. The genes are TRBV7-3 and TRBJ2-2; a possible D gene is TRBD1 (5 bases). CDR3 amino acids: CASSFDRNTGELFF. CDR3 DNA: TGTGCCAGCAGCTTCGACAGGAACACCGGGGAGCTGTTTTTT. The variable domain in full, with the rest retrieved from reference TRBV7-3 and TRBJ2-2, is GAGVSQTPSNKVTEKGKYVELRCDPISGHTALYWYRQSLGQGPEFLIYFQGTGAADDSGLPNDRFFAVRPEGSVSTLKIQRTERGDSAVYLCASSFDRNTGELFFGEGSRLTVL.